The T cell receptor beta chain under discussion was sequenced for a study of blood T cell repertoires in COVID-19. Study as a whole: The United States, Italy and Spain supplied acute and convalescent COVID-19 samples. T cells, B-cell-depleted T cells, or PBMCs provided the cDNA or gDNA that served as material.

CDR1 SGHTA and CDR2 FQGTGA come from the germline V gene. The CDR3 covers 13 residues. With 4 bases removed from V and 6 bases from J, the gap between germline ends came to 13 bases. In the authors' workflow: By means of reference gene primer amplification, nucleated cell counts were estimated. TCRdb's table, derived via immunoSEQ multiplex PCR, lists solely in-frame clones and lacks some. The DNA gave D and trimming, while V, J and clone size come from that table. This table holds some 250,000 clones, roughly 79% found once. The clonotype originates from a woman aged 60-75 years with active or convalescent COVID-19. The genes are TRBV7-3 and TRBJ2-7; D might be TRBD1 (6 bases). Input material: peripheral blood. CDR3 sequence (DNA): TGTGCCAGCAGCTCCACTACAGGGAGCGAGCAGTACTTC. The encoded protein is CASSSTTGSEQYF. Full variable domain (remainder filled in from reference TRBV7-3 and TRBJ2-7): GAGVSQTPSNKVTEKGKYVELRCDPISGHTALYWYRQSLGQGPEFLIYFQGTGAADDSGLPNDRFFAVRPEGSVSTLKIQRTERGDSAVYLCASSSTTGSEQYFGPGTRLTVT.